This T cell receptor beta chain came from a study of human T cells and chemical hapten exposure. Via MiXCR, TCRdb re-called the RACE reads, giving one row per CDR3 protein. Among fewer than 400,000 distinct CDR3 sequences listed, under 9% were seen once. Noted time point: patch test 1, 2 weeks after DPC sensitization. Sample treatment: therapeutic diphenylcyclopropenone sensitization with weekly scalp DPC. The CDR3 is 16 amino acids. V was pared by 4 bases and J by 2 bases, with 3 bases of the junction left unmatched. This clonotype was detected ten times or more. This TCR was recovered from a woman aged 18-30 years with alopecia areata. Some clones in this sample may be carry-over from other donors' samples. This rearrangement joins TRBV12-3 or TRBV12-4 to TRBJ2-3; 13 bases match TRBD2. The sequencing here drew on whole blood, taken in connection with sensitization to the hapten diphenylcyclopropenone (DPC). DNA for the CDR3: TGTGCCAGCAGTTATGGGACTAGCGGGGCCACAGATACGCAGTATTTT. Its protein is CASSYGTSGATDTQYF.